Following are 11 T cell receptor beta chains from one sample sequenced in a study of T cell responses to AZD1222 COVID-19 vaccine. Only in-frame clones appear in the TCRdb table, and some are missing; sequencing was by immunoSEQ multiplex PCR. The sample consists of about 150,000 clones, about nine tenths of them appearing once. The sequences come from peripheral blood, collected on day 0 of MenACWY control vaccination. Receptors originate from an adult in good health.

The chain is built from TRBV6-5 and TRBJ1-6, with D possibly TRBD1 on 6 matching bases. Trimming took off 5 bases at V and 13 bases at J, with 18 bases between the two ends. Germline V CDR1 and CDR2: MNHEY, SVGAGI. This CDR3 has 14 residues. The CDR3 loop reads CASSRETGLGPLHF. The CDR3 nucleotides are TGTGCCAGCAGTAGGGAGACAGGCTTGGGCCCCCTCCACTTT.

V is TRBV5-1 and J is TRBJ1-2, with unresolved D. The length of the CDR3 is 13 residues. Germline V gene data show CDR1 as SGHRS and CDR2 as YFSETQ. Trimming shortened V by 0 bases and J by 4 bases, and 7 bases separated the two germline ends. This CDR3 is CASSLEVSYGYTF. The CDR3 coding sequence is TGCGCCAGCAGCTTGGAAGTAAGCTATGGCTACACCTTC.

The V call is TRBV6-5, the J call TRBJ1-4, with D unresolved. Trimming pared 0 bases from V and 3 bases from J, leaving 8 bases between. CDR1 MNHEY and CDR2 SVGAGI come from the germline V gene. This CDR3 is 15 amino acids long. The CDR3 is CASSYSTGSNEKLFF. CDR3 bases: TGTGCCAGCAGTTACTCTACGGGGTCTAATGAAAAACTGTTTTTT.

The chain is built from TRBV27 and TRBJ2-7; 8 bases are shared with TRBD1. V trimming: 3 bases; J trimming: 7 bases; junction bases outside the gene matches: 5. CDR1 and CDR2 (germline): MNHEY, SMNVEV (reference sequence). The CDR3 totals 13 residues. This CDR3 is CASSFQGAREQYV. In DNA, the CDR3 is TGTGCCAGCAGTTTCCAGGGGGCGCGTGAGCAGTACGTC.

The CDR3 nucleotides read TGTGCCAGCAGCGCTGCAGGGGGCTCCGGCACAGATACGCAGTATTTT. This gives the protein CASSAAGGSGTDTQYF. J is TRBJ2-3 and V is TRBV7-6; 8 nucleotides line up with TRBD1. Germline V gives CDR1 SGHVS, CDR2 FNYEAQ. Germline trimming cut 5 bases from V and 1 base from J; bases unmatched to any gene: 8. CDR3 length: 16 residues.

The chain joins TRBV6-5 to TRBJ1-1; weak D call: TRBD1 (6 bases). Germline CDR1 and CDR2: MNHEY and SVGAGI. Trimming took off 6 bases at V and 4 bases at J, with 15 bases between the two ends. The CDR3 covers 14 residues. The DNA for the CDR3 is TGTGCCAGCAGCGCCGACAGGTCCGGCACTGAAGCTTTCTTT. Translated, it gives CASSADRSGTEAFF.

The V call is TRBV28, the J call TRBJ2-5; 7 bases fit TRBD1. The V gene's germline CDR1 is MDHEN and CDR2 SYDVKM. The CDR3 runs to 12 residues. V shed 7 bases, J shed 7 bases, and the junction held 6 bases outside the gene matches. The CDR3, as DNA: TGTGCCAGCAAGGGGGCGCCAGGGACCCAGTACTTC. This gives the protein CASKGAPGTQYF.

The chain uses TRBV7-8 and TRBJ2-5; 13 nucleotides align to TRBD2. Germline loops: CDR1 SGHVS, CDR2 FQNEAQ. This CDR3 has 16 amino acids. V lost 6 bases and J lost 5; bases outside the gene matches: 9. The CDR3: CASSPSTSGGWETQYF. The CDR3 DNA follows: TGTGCCAGCAGTCCATCGACTAGCGGGGGGTGGGAGACCCAGTACTTC. The whole variable domain, remainder taken from reference TRBV7-8 and TRBJ2-5, is GAGVSQSPRYKVAKRGQDVALRCDPISGHVSLFWYQQALGQGPEFLTYFQNEAQLDKSGLPSDRFFAERPEGSVSTLKIQRTQQEDSAVYLCASSPSTSGGWETQYFGPGTRLLVL.

The chain employs TRBV6-6 and TRBJ1-3; no reliable D call. CDR1 MNHNY and CDR2 SVGAGI come from the germline V gene (reference sequence). CDR3 length equals 11 residues. The germline V and J ends were trimmed by 6 bases and 12 bases, with 12 bases remaining between them. The CDR3 region is CASREGASIYF. CDR3 sequence (DNA): TGTGCCAGCAGGGAGGGTGCCAGCATATATTTT.

The V call is TRBV27, the J call TRBJ1-5, with 9 bases matching TRBD1. This CDR3 has 18 residues. Germline V gives CDR1 MNHEY, CDR2 SMNVEV (reference sequence). Trimming removed 3 bases from V and 2 bases from J; junction bases left unmatched: 11. This CDR3 reads CASSFGWDRVSGNQPQHF. Written as DNA, the CDR3 is TGTGCCAGCAGTTTCGGGTGGGACAGGGTTTCTGGCAATCAGCCCCAGCATTTT.

This clone was seen once. The chain employs TRBV10-2 and TRBJ1-5; a possible D gene is TRBD1 (6 bases). V was pared by 9 bases and J by 2 bases, with 11 bases between. CDR1 is WSHSY, CDR2 SAAADI, per germline. The CDR3 has 13 residues. CDR3 amino acids: CASSGVGNQPQHF. As DNA, the CDR3 is TGCGCCAGTTCAGGGGTAGGCAATCAGCCCCAGCATTTT.